This T cell receptor (beta chain) is from a study of OX40 agonist ivuxolimab in advanced cancers. For the study at large: Patients took ivuxolimab, an agonistic anti-OX40 (CD134) antibody. At 82.7% male, the cohort had a mean age of 60 years, ranging from about 23 to 80. Partial responses were achieved by three patients: one hepatocellular carcinoma, two cutaneous melanoma.

Trimming removed 1 base from V and 0 bases from J, with 10 bases in between. The germline CDR1 and CDR2 sequences are SEHNR and FQNEAQ (reference sequence). CDR3 length: 16 residues. Profiled with immunoSEQ multiplex PCR; TCRdb holds only in-frame clones, not every one. The sample has 72,000 or so clones, 70% to 85% seen once. The J gene is TRBJ2-1, the V gene TRBV7-9; no clear D gene. This clonotype originated in an adult with an advanced solid tumor such as melanoma, head and neck, liver or kidney cancer. The sequencing used CD4+ or CD8+ T cells sorted from blood, collected in a trial of the OX40 agonist ivuxolimab. The CDR3 loop is CASSLGAAVSYNEQFF. CDR3 DNA: TGTGCCAGCAGCTTAGGCGCAGCCGTCTCCTACAATGAGCAGTTCTTC.